This TCR beta chain was identified during a study of cytomegalovirus exposure and HLA in healthy donors. Study overall: Caucasian-associated ancestry cluster membership applied to around 76% of approximately 420 genotyped donors.

The PCR was carried out with 60 Vbeta primers and 13 Jbeta primers. Assay: immunoSEQ multiplex PCR; the TCRdb copy retains only in-frame clones and omits some. The data contain 170,000 or so clones, around 80% of them seen just once; the ten biggest clones take up roughly 3.5%. The count of this clone is one. Per the germline V gene, CDR1 is SNHLY and CDR2 is FYNNEI. This CDR3 region has 15 residues. Trimming shortened V by 3 bases and J by 0 bases, and 10 bases separated the two germline ends. The TCR sequence derives from a woman in her sixties in good health and CMV-seropositive. Sequenced: PBMCs. The rearrangement links TRBV2 to TRBJ2-3; D possibly corresponds to TRBD1 (6 bases). The chain's CDR3 is CASSDSGDSTDTQYF. The CDR3 bases are TGTGCCAGCAGTGATTCAGGGGATAGCACAGATACGCAGTATTTT.